This entry concerns a single TCR beta chain. This clone was seen once. The antigen this receptor binds is unknown. Qualities for individual bases were not recorded, and no much larger clone is one base off. The sample comes from a study of cytomegalovirus exposure and HLA in healthy donors (dated 2017 in TCRdb). Describing the broader study: According to a later analysis, one platform produced both the roughly 130 validation repertoires and the 670 or so repertoires of the first cohort. High-throughput TCR immunosequencing, statistical association of individual TCRs with disease status, and machine learning were combined to predict cytomegalovirus infection status. A separate validation cohort of 100 to 150 different subjects was used in addition to the roughly 700-subject first cohort. The aim of the study was to test whether cataloging public T cell receptors could identify signatures of past pathogen exposure.

Libraries were prepared through the immunoSEQ multiplex PCR assay. The paper's processing steps were these. To diagnose cytomegalovirus status from the catalog of TCR beta chain sequences, a statistical classification framework was built. Held by TCRdb, this immuneACCESS table contains in-frame sequences only and omits some clones. Under half of the omission traces to an unresolved V gene where checked; the cause of the rest is unknown. V and J calls and clone size are as listed in that table; D and trimming were resolved from the DNA. The sample data list 110,000 to 150,000 clones, and about 83% of these were observed just once. The ten largest clones take up more than 1.4% of the sample. The paper as a whole reports these results and caveats: The authors suggested that the approach could potentially be extended to other disease states and immunological phenotypes. Three of the identified cytomegalovirus-associated TCR beta chains were confirmed in vitro to be specific for cytomegalovirus antigens. All 120 or so repertoires were used to score co-occurrence in the validation cohort in a later analysis, because that analysis had no HLA typing for the cohort. Most TCR sequences were seen in very few donors, while some public TCRs were found in many individuals. A later analysis found that TCRs clustered in the first cohort also tended to co-occur in the approximately 120 validation repertoires, with approximately 95% of cluster scores above 0. The classifier was reported to diagnose cytomegalovirus status with high specificity and sensitivity in both the original and validation cohorts. A total of fewer than 200 TCR beta chains were listed by the study as associated with cytomegalovirus.

From the cysteine through the phenylalanine, the CDR3 covers 14 amino acids. The only DNA kept is the CDR3, 42 bases in frame from the first base. CDR1 is given as MNHEY and CDR2 as SVGAGI, both from the germline V gene. Trimming accounts for 4 bases at V and 1 base at J, while the number of junction bases matched to no gene is 3. The donors belonged to the validation cohort of 120 subjects, which was separate from the roughly 670-subject first cohort. The sample consisted of PBMCs. The clonotype was recovered from a woman aged 30 to 39 in good health and CMV-seronegative. The rearranged chain carries TRBV6-5 and TRBJ1-1; TRBD1 aligns with 7 central bases. The CDR3 here reads CASSSGQRNTEAFF. The DNA is as follows: TGTGCCAGCAGTTCGGGACAGAGGAACACTGAAGCTTTCTTT.